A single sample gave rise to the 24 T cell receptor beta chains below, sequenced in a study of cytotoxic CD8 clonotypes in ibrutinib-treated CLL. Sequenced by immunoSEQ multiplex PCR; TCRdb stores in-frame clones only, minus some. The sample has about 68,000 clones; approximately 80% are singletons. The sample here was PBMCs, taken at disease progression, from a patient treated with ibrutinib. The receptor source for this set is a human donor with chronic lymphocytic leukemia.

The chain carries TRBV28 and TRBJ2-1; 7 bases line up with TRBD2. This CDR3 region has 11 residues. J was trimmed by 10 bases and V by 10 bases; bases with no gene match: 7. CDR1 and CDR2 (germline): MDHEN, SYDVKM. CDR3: CAILRGEEQFF. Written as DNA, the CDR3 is TGTGCCATCCTCCGGGGGGAAGAGCAGTTCTTC.

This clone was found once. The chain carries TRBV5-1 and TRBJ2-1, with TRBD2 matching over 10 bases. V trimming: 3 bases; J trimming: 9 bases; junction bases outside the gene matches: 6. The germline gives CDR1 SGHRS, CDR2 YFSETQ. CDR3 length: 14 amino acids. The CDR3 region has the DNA TGCGCCAGCAGCTCCCTGGGACTAGCGCTTGAGCAGTTCTTC. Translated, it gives CASSSLGLALEQFF.

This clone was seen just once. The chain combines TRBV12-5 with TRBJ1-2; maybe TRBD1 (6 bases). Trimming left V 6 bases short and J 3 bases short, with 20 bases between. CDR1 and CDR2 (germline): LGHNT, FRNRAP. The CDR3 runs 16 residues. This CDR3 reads CASGTVGHSTDYGYTF. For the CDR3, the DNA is TGTGCTAGTGGCACCGTGGGACACTCAACCGACTATGGCTACACCTTC.

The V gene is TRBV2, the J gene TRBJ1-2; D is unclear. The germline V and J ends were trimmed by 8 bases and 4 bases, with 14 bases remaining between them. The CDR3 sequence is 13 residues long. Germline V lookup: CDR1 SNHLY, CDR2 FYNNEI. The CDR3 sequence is CASLLERAYGYTF. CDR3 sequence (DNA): TGTGCCAGCCTACTCGAAAGGGCCTATGGCTACACCTTC.

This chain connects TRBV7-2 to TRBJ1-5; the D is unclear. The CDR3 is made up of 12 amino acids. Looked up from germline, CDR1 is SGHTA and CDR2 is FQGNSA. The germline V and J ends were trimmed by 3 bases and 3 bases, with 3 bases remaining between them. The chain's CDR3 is CASSFNNQPQHF. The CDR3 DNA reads TGTGCCAGCAGCTTTAACAATCAGCCCCAGCATTTT.

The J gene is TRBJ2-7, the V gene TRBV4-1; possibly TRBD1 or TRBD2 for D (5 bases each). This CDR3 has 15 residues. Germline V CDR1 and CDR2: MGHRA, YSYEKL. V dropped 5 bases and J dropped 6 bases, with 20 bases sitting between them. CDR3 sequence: CASSISPGPVSEQYF. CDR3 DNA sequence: TGCGCCAGCAGCATTTCTCCGGGACCGGTCAGCGAGCAGTACTTC.

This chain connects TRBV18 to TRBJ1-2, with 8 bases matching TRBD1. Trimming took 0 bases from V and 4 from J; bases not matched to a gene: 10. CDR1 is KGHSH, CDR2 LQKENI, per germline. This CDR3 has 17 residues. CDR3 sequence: CASSPPRTGISVYGYTF. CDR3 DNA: TGTGCCAGCTCACCACCTCGGACAGGGATTAGTGTCTATGGCTACACCTTC.

DNA of the CDR3: TGTGCCAGCCCCAAAAGGCGGGACTCTGGAAACACCATATATTTT. It yields the protein CASPKRRDSGNTIYF. V usage is TRBV27 and J usage is TRBJ1-3; no clear D. The CDR3 consists of 15 residues. Germline CDR1 reads MNHEY; CDR2 reads SMNVEV (reference sequence). Trimming cost V 8 bases and J 0 bases, with 14 bases left between them.

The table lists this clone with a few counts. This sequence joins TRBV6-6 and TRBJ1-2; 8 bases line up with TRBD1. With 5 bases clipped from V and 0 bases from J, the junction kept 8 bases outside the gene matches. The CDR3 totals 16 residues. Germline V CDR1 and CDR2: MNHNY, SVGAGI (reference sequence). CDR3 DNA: TGTGCCAGCAGTACCGGAGGACAGGGAGCTAACTATGGCTACACCTTC. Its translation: CASSTGGQGANYGYTF.

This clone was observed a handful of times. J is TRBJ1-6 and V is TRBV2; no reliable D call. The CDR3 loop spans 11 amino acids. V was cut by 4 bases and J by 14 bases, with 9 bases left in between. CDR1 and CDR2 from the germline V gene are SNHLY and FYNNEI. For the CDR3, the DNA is TGTGCCAGCAGTGCCTGGCAGACCCTCCACTTT. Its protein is CASSAWQTLHF.

CDR3 region: CASNTRGEQYF. The DNA of the CDR3 is TGTGCCAGCAACACTAGGGGAGAGCAGTACTTC. This rearrangement joins TRBV28 to TRBJ2-7; D assignment may be TRBD1 or TRBD2 (5 bases each). Trimming shortened V by 7 bases and J by 7 bases, and 11 bases separated the two germline ends. CDR1 is MDHEN and CDR2 is SYDVKM in the germline V gene. This CDR3 is built from 11 residues.

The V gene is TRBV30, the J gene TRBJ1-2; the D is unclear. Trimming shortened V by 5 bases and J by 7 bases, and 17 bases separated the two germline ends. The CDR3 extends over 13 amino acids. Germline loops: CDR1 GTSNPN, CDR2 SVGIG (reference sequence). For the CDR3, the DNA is TGTGCCTGGTCAGTTCAAGTGGGGAGTGGCTACACCTTC. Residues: CAWSVQVGSGYTF.

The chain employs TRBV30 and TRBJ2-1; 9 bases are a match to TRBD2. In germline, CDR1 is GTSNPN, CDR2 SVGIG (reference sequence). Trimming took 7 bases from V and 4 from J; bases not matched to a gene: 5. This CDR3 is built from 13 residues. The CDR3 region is CAYTTSGYNEQFF. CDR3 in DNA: TGTGCCTACACGACTAGCGGTTACAATGAGCAGTTCTTC. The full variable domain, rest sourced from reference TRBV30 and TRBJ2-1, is SQTIHQWPATLVQPVGSPLSLECTVEGTSNPNLYWYRQAAGRGLQLLFYSVGIGQISSEVPQNLSASRPQDRQFILSSKKLLLSDSGFYLCAYTTSGYNEQFFGPGTRLTVL.

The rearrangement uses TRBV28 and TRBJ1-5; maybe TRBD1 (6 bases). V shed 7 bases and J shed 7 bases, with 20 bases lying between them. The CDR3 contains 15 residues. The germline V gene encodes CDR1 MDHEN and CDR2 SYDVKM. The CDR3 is CASTDRWRYGQPQHF. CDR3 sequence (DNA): TGTGCCAGCACTGACAGGTGGAGGTATGGACAGCCCCAGCATTTT. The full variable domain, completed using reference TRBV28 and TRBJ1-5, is DVKVTQSSRYLVKRTGEKVFLECVQDMDHENMFWYRQDPGLGLRLIYFSYDVKMKEKGDIPEGYSVSREKKERFSLILESASTNQTSMYLCASTDRWRYGQPQHFGDGTRLSIL.

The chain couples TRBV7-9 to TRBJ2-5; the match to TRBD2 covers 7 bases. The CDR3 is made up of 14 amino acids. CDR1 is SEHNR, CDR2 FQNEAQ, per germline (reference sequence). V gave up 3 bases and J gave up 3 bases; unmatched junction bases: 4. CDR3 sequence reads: CASSFGGGEETQYF. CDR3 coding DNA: TGTGCCAGCAGCTTCGGGGGAGGGGAAGAGACCCAGTACTTC. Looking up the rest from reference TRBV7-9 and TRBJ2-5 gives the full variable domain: DTGVSQNPRHKITKRGQNVTFRCDPISEHNRLYWYRQTLGQGPEFLTYFQNEAQLEKSRLLSDRFSAERPKGSFSTLEIQRTEQGDSAMYLCASSFGGGEETQYFGPGTRLLVL.

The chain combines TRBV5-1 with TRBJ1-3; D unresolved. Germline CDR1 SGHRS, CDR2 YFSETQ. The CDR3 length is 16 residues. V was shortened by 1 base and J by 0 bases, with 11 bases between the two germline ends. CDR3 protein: CASSLPASSSGNTIYF. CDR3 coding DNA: TGCGCCAGCAGCTTGCCAGCCAGCAGCTCTGGAAACACCATATATTTT.

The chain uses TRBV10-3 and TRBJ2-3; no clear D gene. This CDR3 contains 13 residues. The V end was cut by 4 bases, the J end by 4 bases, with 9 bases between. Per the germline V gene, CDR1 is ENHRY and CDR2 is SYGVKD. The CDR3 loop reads CAISAKAPDTQYF. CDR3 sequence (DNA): TGTGCCATCAGTGCAAAGGCCCCAGATACGCAGTATTTT.

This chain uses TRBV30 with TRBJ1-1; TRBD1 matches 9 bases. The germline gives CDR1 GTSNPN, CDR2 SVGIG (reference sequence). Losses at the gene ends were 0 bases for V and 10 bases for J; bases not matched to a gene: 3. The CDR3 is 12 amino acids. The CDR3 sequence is CAWSVQGALAFF. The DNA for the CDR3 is TGTGCCTGGAGTGTACAGGGGGCGTTAGCTTTCTTT. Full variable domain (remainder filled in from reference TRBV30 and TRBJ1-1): SQTIHQWPATLVQPVGSPLSLECTVEGTSNPNLYWYRQAAGRGLQLLFYSVGIGQISSEVPQNLSASRPQDRQFILSSKKLLLSDSGFYLCAWSVQGALAFFGQGTRLTVV.

The CDR3 protein is CASSQAQIKPYEQYF. Here the CDR3 DNA reads TGTGCCAGCAGCCAAGCGCAAATCAAACCCTACGAGCAGTACTTC. V gene TRBV4-2 combines with J gene TRBJ2-7; D is unresolved. There are 15 residues in the CDR3. V was trimmed by 1 base and J by 2 bases, leaving 12 bases between them. Looked up from germline, CDR1 is LGHNA and CDR2 is YNFKEQ.

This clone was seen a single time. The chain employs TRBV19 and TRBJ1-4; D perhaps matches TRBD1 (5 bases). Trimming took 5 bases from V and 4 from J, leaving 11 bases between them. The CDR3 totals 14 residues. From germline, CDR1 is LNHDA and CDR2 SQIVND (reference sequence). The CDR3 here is CASSGDSYNEKLFF. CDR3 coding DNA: TGTGCCAGTAGTGGCGACAGCTATAATGAAAAACTGTTTTTT.

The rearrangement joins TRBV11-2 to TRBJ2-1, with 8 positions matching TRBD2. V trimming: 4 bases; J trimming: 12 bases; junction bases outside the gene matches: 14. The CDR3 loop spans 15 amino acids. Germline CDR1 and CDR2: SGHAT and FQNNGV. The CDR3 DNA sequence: TGTGCCAGCAGCTCCTTAGCGGGGATCCGGGGGGTGCAGTTCTTC. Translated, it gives CASSSLAGIRGVQFF.

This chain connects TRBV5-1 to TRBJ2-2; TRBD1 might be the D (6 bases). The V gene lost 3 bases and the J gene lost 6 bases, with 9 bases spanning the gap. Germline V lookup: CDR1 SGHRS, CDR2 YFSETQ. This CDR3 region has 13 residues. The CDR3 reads CASSSQGSGELFF. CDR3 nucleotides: TGCGCCAGCAGCTCACAGGGATCCGGGGAGCTGTTTTTT. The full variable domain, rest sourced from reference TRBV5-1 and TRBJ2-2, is KAGVTQTPRYLIKTRGQQVTLSCSPISGHRSVSWYQQTPGQGLQFLFEYFSETQRNKGNFPGRFSGRQFSNSRSEMNVSTLELGDSALYLCASSSQGSGELFFGEGSRLTVL.

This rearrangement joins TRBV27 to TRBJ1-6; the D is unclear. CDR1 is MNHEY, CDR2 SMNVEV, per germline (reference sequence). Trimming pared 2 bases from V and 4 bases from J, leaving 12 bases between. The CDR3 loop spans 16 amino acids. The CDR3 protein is CASSLRVQAYNSPLHF. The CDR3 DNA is TGTGCCAGCAGTTTAAGGGTCCAGGCATATAATTCACCCCTCCACTTT.

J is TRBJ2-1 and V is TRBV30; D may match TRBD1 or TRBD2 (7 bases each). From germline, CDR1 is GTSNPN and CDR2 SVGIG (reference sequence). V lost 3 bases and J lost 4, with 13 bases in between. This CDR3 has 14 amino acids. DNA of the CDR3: TGTGCCTGGAGGGTGCAGGGGGGGTACAATGAGCAGTTCTTC. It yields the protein CAWRVQGGYNEQFF.